This TCR beta chain was sequenced in a study of graft-versus-host responses after intestinal transplantation. Background on the study: Each recipient received anti-thymocyte globulin induction, then tacrolimus and steroids for 3 to 4 years. Study observations and caveats: GvH clonotypes were identified within recipient marrow, with a subset emerging first in ileum or blood.

Worth noting for this clone: Its target is not known.

The CDR3 extends over 14 amino acids. Trimming removed 1 base at V and 4 bases at J, with 11 bases between. Germline CDR1 and CDR2: SGHKS and YYEKEE (reference sequence). Libraries were prepared by immunoSEQ multiplex PCR; TCRdb keeps only in-frame clonotypes and omits some of them. The sample has tens of thousands of clones; around nine tenths are singletons. The chain recombines TRBV5-5 with TRBJ1-1, with D unclear. This TCR was recovered from a human patient who received an intestinal transplant, so some T cells may come from the graft donor. The sample was PBMCs, taken 524 days after transplant. The CDR3 reads CASSLNNMGTEAFF. CDR3 bases: TGTGCCAGCAGCTTGAATAATATGGGCACTGAAGCTTTCTTT.